These 26 T cell receptor beta chains came from one sample sequenced in a study. MiXCR, run by TCRdb on the 5' RACE reads, gives a single entry per CDR3 protein. The sample contains around 37,000 distinct CDR3 sequences, 25% to 35% of which appear only once. Sequencing was done on a sample of memory CD4+ T cells sorted from a lymph node. The subset was: memory CD4+ T cells, CD4+CD45RO+CD25-. These receptors all stem from a female donor with breast cancer.

This clonotype has a handful of counts. J is TRBJ2-3 and V is TRBV4-3, with D tentatively TRBD2 (5 bases). V was shortened by 2 bases and J by 0 bases, with 21 bases between the two germline ends. The CDR3 is 19 amino acids. The germline V gene encodes CDR1 LGHNA and CDR2 YSLEER. The CDR3 here is CASSQIAAVSGSSTDTQYF. The CDR3 region has the DNA TGCGCCAGCAGCCAAATTGCAGCGGTCTCGGGATCGAGCACAGATACGCAGTATTTT.

The chain is built from TRBV12-3 or TRBV12-4 and TRBJ2-1; 9 bases agree with TRBD2. CDR3 size: 19 residues. V gave up 4 bases and J gave up 7 bases; unmatched junction bases: 20. In nucleotides, the CDR3 is TGTGCCAGCAGTTCCCTTGGGGGACTAGCCACGGAGGTTGAGAATGAGCAGTTCTTC. This translates into CASSSLGGLATEVENEQFF.

This chain uses TRBV5-5 with TRBJ2-6; 8 bases are shared with TRBD1. V trimming: 5 bases; J trimming: 1 base; junction bases outside the gene matches: 8. Germline V gene data show CDR1 as SGHKS and CDR2 as YYEKEE (reference sequence). The CDR3 consists of 17 residues. The CDR3 here is CASSLRTGTSGANVLTF. CDR3 DNA: TGTGCCAGCAGTTTACGGACAGGGACTTCTGGGGCCAACGTCCTGACTTTC.

This clonotype was detected only a few times. This sequence joins TRBV7-9 and TRBJ2-6; D gene unclear. The CDR3 spans 15 residues. The V gene's germline CDR1 is SEHNR and CDR2 FQNEAQ (reference sequence). The V end lost 5 bases, the J end lost 2 bases, and 10 bases lay between the germline ends. CDR3: CASSADLAGANVLTF. The CDR3 DNA is TGTGCCAGCAGCGCCGACTTGGCTGGGGCCAACGTCCTGACTTTC.

This clonotype was counted many times. The V and J genes are TRBV29-1 and TRBJ1-3; a weak D match, TRBD1 (5 bases). The CDR3 covers 13 residues. Germline V CDR1 and CDR2: SQVTM, ANQGSEA. Trimming pared 3 bases from V and 4 bases from J, leaving 10 bases between. CDR3 bases: TGCAGCGTTGACGACGGGGGAGGAAACACCATATATTTT. Amino acid sequence: CSVDDGGGNTIYF.

The chain is built from TRBV19 and TRBJ2-2; 7 bases line up with TRBD1. Germline V gene lookup returns CDR1 LNHDA and CDR2 SQIVND (reference sequence). There are 15 residues in the CDR3. After removal of 3 bases from V and 4 bases from J, the junction contained 5 bases not matched to a gene. CDR3 DNA: TGTGCCAGTAGTATCCCTGGGACAGCCACCGGGGAGCTGTTTTTT. Protein product: CASSIPGTATGELFF.

The J gene is TRBJ2-5, the V gene TRBV29-1; D perhaps matches TRBD1 (6 bases). CDR3 size: 12 residues. V was trimmed by 3 bases and J by 5 bases, leaving 10 bases between them. CDR1 and CDR2 from the germline V gene are SQVTM and ANQGSEA. The CDR3 region has the DNA TGCAGCGTTGACAGGGGTGGTGAGACCCAGTACTTC. Translated: CSVDRGGETQYF.

The chain is built from TRBV20-1 and TRBJ2-5, with no clear D. This CDR3 is 15 amino acids long. The germline gives CDR1 DFQATT, CDR2 SNEGSKA (reference sequence). V was shortened by 0 bases and J by 2 bases, with 13 bases between the two germline ends. As DNA, the CDR3 is TGCAGTGCTAGAGATAAAGGCAGGTTACAAGAGACCCAGTACTTC. Translation: CSARDKGRLQETQYF.

The CDR3 nucleotides read TGTGCCAGCACATCGGGGGGTGTTTCACCCCTCCACTTT. Translating it yields CASTSGGVSPLHF. This rearrangement joins TRBV27 to TRBJ1-6; maybe TRBD1 (5 bases). Germline V gene data show CDR1 as MNHEY and CDR2 as SMNVEV (reference sequence). The V end lost 7 bases, the J end lost 9 bases, and 13 bases lay between the germline ends. CDR3 length equals 13 residues.

This clonotype came up a few times. The rearrangement uses TRBV29-1 and TRBJ2-2; D may be TRBD1 (5 bases). Germline V gene sequence: CDR1 SQVTM, CDR2 ANQGSEA. The germline V and J ends were trimmed by 5 bases and 7 bases, with 17 bases remaining between them. This CDR3 contains 14 residues. CDR3: CSVYQTESFGELFF. CDR3 nucleotide sequence: TGCAGCGTTTATCAGACAGAGTCTTTCGGGGAGCTGTTTTTT.

In this sample, this clonotype turned up a few times. The chain uses TRBV10-2 and TRBJ2-7, with TRBD2 as a possible D gene (7 bases). V was clipped by 1 base and J by 2 bases, with 9 bases between them. The CDR3 sequence is 14 residues long. The germline V gene has CDR1 WSHSY and CDR2 SAAADI. The CDR3 region is CASSEWEGAYEQYF. The DNA for the CDR3 is TGCGCCAGCAGTGAGTGGGAGGGGGCCTACGAGCAGTACTTC.

This clonotype is a singleton in its sample. The junction differs from germline at one of its ends, possibly a read error. The genes are TRBV5-1 and TRBJ1-6, with 12 positions matching TRBD1. Germline CDR1 reads SGHRS; CDR2 reads YFSETQ. This CDR3 spans 16 amino acids. The CDR3 DNA is TGCGCCAGCAGCTTGTCCGGGACAGGGGGCGCTTCACCCCTCCATTTT. The encoded protein is CASSLSGTGGASPLHF.

The chain has TRBV7-3 and TRBJ2-6; TRBD1 agrees at 8 bases. V dropped 1 base and J dropped 0; count of bases not matched to a gene: 5. The CDR3 contains 18 residues. Germline loops: CDR1 SGHTA, CDR2 FQGTGA. The CDR3 DNA reads as TGTGCCAGCAGCTTAATAGGGACAGGCCGCTCTGGGGCCAACGTCCTGACTTTC. Translating it yields CASSLIGTGRSGANVLTF.

This clonotype showed up just a few times. An end of the junction differs from the germline gene, which may be a read error. J is TRBJ2-2 and V is TRBV12-3 or TRBV12-4; D is perhaps TRBD1 or TRBD2 (5 bases each). The CDR3 loop spans 12 amino acids. CDR3 sequence (DNA): TGTGCCAGCAGTTTGGGGACCGGGAAGCTGTTTTTT. Amino acids: CASSLGTGKLFF.

This clonotype was seen only a few times. V is TRBV29-1 and J is TRBJ2-5, with 8 bases aligning to TRBD1. The CDR3 length is 12 residues. The J segment lost 5 bases and the V segment lost 7 bases, leaving 6 bases of the junction unmatched. CDR1 SQVTM and CDR2 ANQGSEA come from the germline V gene. In DNA form, the CDR3 reads TGCAGCGATGGACAGGGTATGGAGACCCAGTACTTC. Its translation is CSDGQGMETQYF. Together with reference TRBV29-1 and TRBJ2-5, the CDR3 gives the full variable domain: SAVISQKPSRDICQRGTSLTIQCQVDSQVTMMFWYRQQPGQSLTLIATANQGSEATYESGFVIDKFPISRPNLTFSTLTVSNMSPEDSSIYLCSDGQGMETQYFGPGTRLLVL.

The gene calls are TRBV6-1 and TRBJ2-7; unclear D gene. Germline-derived CDR1 and CDR2 are MNHNS and SASEGT. CDR3 length: 12 amino acids. The V gene lost 0 bases and the J gene lost 5 bases, with 5 bases spanning the gap. CDR3 amino acids: CASSEAGHEQYF. The DNA for the CDR3 is TGTGCCAGCAGTGAAGCGGGTCACGAGCAGTACTTC.

This clonotype has more than one count but fewer than ten. The chain employs TRBV6-6 and TRBJ2-2; D unresolved. This CDR3 contains 12 residues. Trimming took off 5 bases at V and 5 bases at J, with 6 bases between the two ends. Per the germline V gene, CDR1 is MNHNY and CDR2 is SVGAGI (reference sequence). The CDR3 DNA is TGTGCCAGCAGTAAGATTACCGGGGAGCTGTTTTTT. Protein product: CASSKITGELFF.

V usage is TRBV5-6 and J usage is TRBJ2-3; D uncertain. The ends were cut back, 1 base at V and 2 bases at J, with 2 bases in the middle. CDR1 and CDR2 (germline): SGHDT, YYEEEE. The CDR3 totals 12 residues. In DNA form, the CDR3 reads TGTGCCAGCAGCTTGCCCACAGATACGCAGTATTTT. Translated, it gives CASSLPTDTQYF.

This clonotype was counted only a few times. This chain uses TRBV6-5 with TRBJ1-1; TRBD1 is a possible D gene (5 bases). This CDR3 region has 15 residues. V shed 6 bases and J shed 0 bases, with 14 bases lying between them. Germline assignment: CDR1 MNHEY and CDR2 SVGAGI. The CDR3, as DNA: TGTGCCAGCAGCCTAACAGGTAACCTGAACACTGAAGCTTTCTTT. Translating gives CASSLTGNLNTEAFF.

The gene calls are TRBV18 and TRBJ2-1, with 8 nucleotides matching TRBD1. Germline V lookup: CDR1 KGHSH, CDR2 LQKENI. The V and J ends lost 1 base and 6 bases, in that order; junction bases with no gene match: 11. The length of the CDR3 is 17 residues. CDR3 bases: TGTGCCAGCTCACCACGATACGACGGGACAGGCGCCAATGAGCAGTTCTTC. This sequence encodes CASSPRYDGTGANEQFF.

The chain uses TRBV20-1 and TRBJ2-1; 13 nucleotides line up with TRBD2. Germline V lookup: CDR1 DFQATT, CDR2 SNEGSKA (reference sequence). There are 17 residues in the CDR3. With V trimmed by 0 bases and J by 4 bases, 6 bases remained unmatched. The CDR3 protein is CSARELLAGGLYNEQFF. The CDR3 DNA is TGCAGTGCTAGAGAGCTACTAGCGGGGGGGTTATACAATGAGCAGTTCTTC.

This chain uses TRBV30 with TRBJ1-2; TRBD1 is a possible D gene (5 bases). CDR3 size: 14 residues. Germline CDR1 and CDR2: GTSNPN and SVGIG (reference sequence). Trimming left V 3 bases short and J 8 bases short, with 19 bases between. Written as DNA, the CDR3 is TGTGCCTGGAGGACAGCCTCTTCAATGGGCGGCTACACCTTC. Its protein product is CAWRTASSMGGYTF.

This clonotype was seen ten or more times. V gene TRBV9 combines with J gene TRBJ1-1, with unresolved D. V gave up 4 bases and J gave up 6 bases, with 10 bases separating them. Germline CDR1 SGDLS, CDR2 YYNGEE. CDR3 size: 12 residues. This CDR3 reads CASSSGVAEAFF. The CDR3 DNA is TGTGCCAGCAGCTCCGGGGTCGCTGAAGCTTTCTTT.

This clonotype was counted only a few times. The V and J genes are TRBV12-3 or TRBV12-4 and TRBJ1-6, with D possibly matching TRBD1 (6 bases). V was shortened by 6 bases and J by 9 bases, with 15 bases between the two germline ends. The CDR3 sequence is 14 residues long. The CDR3 sequence: CASRTGFMSSPLHF. DNA of the CDR3: TGTGCCAGCAGAACAGGGTTTATGAGTTCACCCCTCCACTTT.

V gene TRBV4-1 combines with J gene TRBJ2-2, with D possibly matching TRBD1 (5 bases). V was shortened by 1 base and J by 6 bases, with 15 bases between the two germline ends. The CDR3 extends over 16 amino acids. Germline values: CDR1 MGHRA, CDR2 YSYEKL. The CDR3 DNA sequence: TGCGCCAGCAGCCAAGTCAGGGTACCTGCTGCCGGGGAGCTGTTTTTT. Protein product: CASSQVRVPAAGELFF.

J is TRBJ2-3 and V is TRBV12-3 or TRBV12-4; 7 nucleotides match TRBD2. The CDR3 spans 15 residues. With V trimmed by 7 bases and J by 3 bases, 10 bases remained unmatched. The CDR3 sequence is CASTGLAANTDTQYF. As DNA, the CDR3 is TGTGCCAGCACCGGGCTAGCGGCGAATACAGATACGCAGTATTTT.